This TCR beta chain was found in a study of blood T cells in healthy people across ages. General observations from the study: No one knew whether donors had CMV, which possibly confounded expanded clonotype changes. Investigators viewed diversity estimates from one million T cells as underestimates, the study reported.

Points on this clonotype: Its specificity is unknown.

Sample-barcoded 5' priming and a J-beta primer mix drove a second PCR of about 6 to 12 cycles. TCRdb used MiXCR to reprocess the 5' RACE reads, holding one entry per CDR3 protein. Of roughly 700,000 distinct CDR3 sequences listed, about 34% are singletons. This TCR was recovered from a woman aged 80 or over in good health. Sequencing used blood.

Here the CDR3 DNA reads TGTGCCAGTAGTACATATACAGGGGGCTCAGATACGCAGTATTTT. It specifies CASSTYTGGSDTQYF. This chain joins TRBV19 and TRBJ2-3; the match to TRBD1 covers 9 bases. V was clipped by 4 bases and J by 4 bases; unmatched bases: 6. CDR1 and CDR2 (germline): LNHDA, SQIVND (reference sequence). The CDR3 is 15 residues long. Variable domain in full (rest from reference TRBV19 and TRBJ2-3): DGGITQSPKYLFRKEGQNVTLSCEQNLNHDAMYWYRQDPGQGLRLIYYSQIVNDFQKGDIAEGYSVSREKKESFPLTVTSAQKNPTAFYLCASSTYTGGSDTQYFGPGTRLTVL.